This T cell receptor (beta chain) was recorded in a study of cytomegalovirus exposure and HLA in healthy donors (dated by TCRdb to 2016 to 2017). For the wider study: An earlier analysis of about 560 of the donors reported about 300 Gb of sequence data and 100 million to 120 million unique TCR beta sequences obtained from about 200 million T cells. HLA typing included class I and class II loci at four-digit resolution. Among some 410 genotyped donors of the cohort, an average of approximately 250,000 unique TCR beta nucleotide sequences were sequenced per donor, about a sixth of them non-productive. Every repertoire in the discovery cohort had been generated on one and the same sequencing platform. Donor age, sex, ethnicity and CMV serostatus were compiled together with the repertoire data. The number of typed donors differed by locus: 629-630 for A, B, C, DRB1 and DQB1; 522 for DQA1; some 590 for DPA1; and some 430 for DPB1. Four to six DR-DQ haplotypes were handled as single units for association and clustering, since linkage in the cohort was strong. In the later analysis, no new phenotypic data were used to find candidate immune exposures; instead, reliance was placed on TCR beta sequences and their occurrence across donors. Of the 300 to 500 genotyped donors, 81% were placed in the genetic ancestry cluster associated with self-reported Caucasian donors. The T cell repertoires of 700 or so subjects were profiled by immunosequencing and related to cytomegalovirus serostatus. To decide whether each TCR beta V gene segment behaved as functional or pseudogenic, an earlier analysis of approximately 590 of the donors relied on high-throughput TCR beta sequencing. Roughly 300 gigabases of sequencing data and 70 million to 100 million unique TCR sequences were included in an early release covering 500 to 750 HLA-typed donors. Genome-wide SNP genotypes for about three fifths of the roughly 670 donors were used in a later genetic analysis, which treated that subset as a discovery cohort. To predict cytomegalovirus infection status, the study brought together high-throughput TCR immunosequencing, statistical association of individual TCRs with disease status, and machine learning. To study patterns of TCR occurrence, a later analysis re-analyzed previously published TCR beta repertoires from several hundred donors and added high-resolution HLA genotyping. The study was designed to test whether signatures of past pathogen exposure could be identified by cataloging public T cell receptors. A separate validation cohort of roughly 130 different subjects was used in addition to the roughly 670-subject first cohort.

About this clone itself: Its antigen is not yet known. Base qualities are not at hand, and no much larger clone is one base apart. The same CDR3 also results from other DNA sequences found in this sample.

Broader findings and caveats from the paper: Cytomegalovirus status was reported to be diagnosed by the classifier with high specificity and sensitivity in both the original and validation cohorts. For the cohort, immune exposure information was limited to CMV serostatus. Most CMV-associated TCR beta chains appeared to be HLA-restricted in a later analysis, and the HLA associations seemed to be driven largely by CMV exposure. In a later analysis, HLA-associated TCR beta chains showed more clonal expansion and lower generation probabilities than non-associated chains that were equally common. An earlier analysis of 587 of the donors showed that most TCR beta V segments appeared in productive rearrangements either about 87% or about 30% of the time, which broadly matched IMGT annotations. Across donors, most TCR sequences were observed very rarely, whereas some public TCRs were present in many individuals. Linkage disequilibrium might explain the correlated functional status among segregating V segments, but an unknown experimental factor could not be ruled out. In this cohort, only TCR beta chains were sequenced, and detectable features were limited by the absence of alpha or paired-chain data. In a later analysis, TCR association rates were found to vary across HLA loci, with the most associated TCRs seen for DRB1 alleles and the fewest for HLA-C alleles. A further reported finding was that TCR beta sequences accurately predicted the HLA-A and HLA-B alleles for most subjects in the first cohort. A later genetic analysis associated a missense DCLRE1C variant with V-gene and J-gene trimming of TCR beta chains, and an independent cohort replicated the association. A cluster of highly shared sequence variants was judged likely to be a technical artifact of the sequencing pipeline. According to a later analysis, parvovirus B19, influenza, CMV and Epstein-Barr virus appeared linked to several top co-occurrence clusters. A few of the identified cytomegalovirus-associated TCR beta chains were confirmed in vitro to be specific for cytomegalovirus antigens. A later genetic analysis reported fewer N-insertions in productive TCRs among donors in an Asian-associated ancestry cluster than the roughly 690-donor mean. The 87-base-pair reads could not distinguish some IMGT-functional V segments, including TRBV6-2 and TRBV6-3, so those segments were excluded. The authors suggested that the approach could potentially be extended to other disease states and immunological phenotypes. At a false discovery rate of 0.05, a later analysis linked about 17,000 TCR beta sequences to specific HLA alleles. Because HLA typing was unavailable for some donors at each locus, only the typed subset was used in association tests. When HLA alleles, especially DR and DQ, strongly co-occurred, attributing TCR associations to individual alleles was difficult. Sequencing depth was assumed to be roughly uniform across donors in the presence/absence analyses, though that assumption may not hold. The study listed 150 to 200 TCR beta chains as associated with cytomegalovirus. Some 15 rarely observed V segments, including chromosome 9 orphons, were excluded from the earlier analysis of about 500 of the donors because counts were too low.

Libraries were built with the immunoSEQ multiplex PCR assay. For the multiplex PCR, a mixture combining 60 forward primers for TCR Vbeta segments and 13 reverse primers for TCR Jbeta segments was used. The CDR3 region of rearranged TCR beta genes was amplified from genomic DNA with a multiplex PCR assay. The amplified TCR beta libraries were sequenced on the Illumina HiSeq System as 87-base-pair reads. Concerning the study's data processing: Across the 500 to 750 repertoires, a later analysis counted approximately 83 million unique TCR beta chains, approximately 10 million of which were shared by at least two donors. A nearest-neighbor algorithm error-corrected the raw reads and collapsed the reads into unique sequences, merging closely related sequences to remove PCR and sequencing errors. To assign V, D and J gene segments, CDR3 sequences were aligned to IMGT reference sequences. Each retained sequence needed at least a six-nucleotide match to both a V gene segment and a J gene segment. A rearrangement counted as productive if the CDR3 had no stop codons and remained in frame with V and J, and every other rearrangement counted as non-productive. CDR3 was defined according to IMGT convention as the region running from the second conserved V-encoded cysteine to the conserved J-encoded phenylalanine. Sequences without an unambiguous match to a single V gene segment were excluded from the earlier analysis of almost 600 of the donors. An earlier analysis of approximately 590 of the donors classified V segments as functional when productive rearrangements were above 56.7% and as segregating when the standard deviation between donors was above 5%. To diagnose cytomegalovirus status from the catalog of TCR beta chain sequences, a statistical classification framework was built. In a later analysis, V and J genes were assigned by comparing TCR nucleotide sequences against IMGT/GENE-DB human TR gene sequences. In a later analysis, CDR3 sequences and most-parsimonious VDJ recombination scenarios were assigned using the TCRdist pipeline. A later analysis defined each TCR beta chain by its CDR3 amino acid sequence plus V-gene family, and excluded reads lacking a unique V-gene family. In a later analysis, 550 to 650 highly shared, low-generation-probability nucleotide sequences were removed to address suspected cross-contamination and a sequencing artifact. In a later analysis, a clonal expansion index for each public chain was calculated from normalized within-repertoire ranks of inferred template counts. Generation probabilities in a later analysis came from a VDJ recombination model fitted to out-of-frame rearrangements, and those results were checked against IGoR. In a later analysis, hypergeometric tests were used to score TCR-TCR, TCR-HLA and TCR-CMV co-occurrence, with a repertoire-size bias correction applied to TCR pairs. In a later analysis, false discovery rates were estimated by permuting HLA or CMV assignments 20 times. In a later analysis, co-occurring TCRs were grouped with DBSCAN, and TCRdist sequence similarity was added when clustering was performed within HLA-allele-positive subsets. Repertoires with fewer than 30,000 or more than 120,000 public chains, plus five repertoires with anomalous nucleotide sharing, were excluded from co-occurrence clustering. Entries here come from immuneACCESS through TCRdb and include only in-frame sequences with V and J called. Some clones fail to appear in such tables; in the studies checked, an unresolved V gene covers under half of the shortfall, and the cause of the remainder is unknown. V and J calls plus clone size are reproduced from that table; the DNA served to infer D and trimming. This sample holds some 45,000 clones; around 70% were observed only once. The leading ten clones occupy less than 3.5% of the sample.

The cohort was made up of 666 healthy bone marrow donors. At the time of sampling, every cohort member was nominally healthy, though immune exposures that went unrecorded were likely present. The donor tested CMV seronegative, placing the donor among the approximately 400 seronegative members of the cohort. Every donor gave a peripheral blood sample, and the peripheral blood mononuclear cells from that sample were used for TCR beta sequencing. Genomic DNA was extracted from the blood cell samples with the Qiagen DNeasy Blood Extraction Kit. The CDR3 contains 13 residues, cysteine and phenylalanine counted. The only DNA kept is the CDR3, 39 bases in frame from the first base. Via the germline V gene (reference sequence), CDR1 is GTSNPN and CDR2 SVGIG. Trimming removed 1 base from V and 4 bases from J; the gene matches leave 0 bases unexplained.

The chain is assembled from TRBV30 and TRBJ1-5; TRBD1 matches 8 bases in the middle. The clonotype comes from a woman in her 30s in good health and CMV-seronegative. The source material was PBMCs. The CDR3 region has the sequence CAWSGTGNQPQHF. The sequenced DNA: TGTGCCTGGAGTGGGACAGGGAATCAGCCCCAGCATTTT.